This TCR beta chain was identified in a study of preoperative IRX-2 immunotherapy in early breast cancer. The protocol was immunoSEQ multiplex PCR, while the TCRdb copy is restricted to in-frame clones and leaves out a portion. The table records about 19,000 clones, around 85% of them present only once. Looked up from germline, CDR1 is MGHDK and CDR2 is SYGVNS. This CDR3 is 14 amino acids long. V was clipped by 2 bases and J by 1 base, with 8 bases between them. Treatment meaning: preoperative locoregional IRX-2 cytokine immunotherapy. Patients received preoperative, locoregional IRX-2 cytokine immunotherapy in a phase Ib study. This clone was observed a few times.

The sequence was obtained from a human donor with breast cancer. This specimen consisted of lymph node tissue, obtained after IRX-2 immunotherapy. V usage is TRBV25-1 and J usage is TRBJ1-1; possibly TRBD1 for D (5 bases). The CDR3 nucleotides read TGTGCCAGCAGTGAAACAGGACGGAACACTGAAGCTTTCTTT. This translates into CASSETGRNTEAFF. Drawing the rest from reference TRBV25-1 and TRBJ1-1, the complete variable domain is EADIYQTPRYLVIGTGKKITLECSQTMGHDKMYWYQQDPGMELHLIHYSYGVNSTEKGDLSSESTVSRIRTEHFPLTLESARPSHTSQYLCASSETGRNTEAFFGQGTRLTVV.